Sequencing of this T cell receptor beta chain was carried out in a study of Tregs in tolerant kidney transplant recipients. Unstimulated Tregs (CD4+CD25+CD127-) and CD4+CD25- non-Tregs were sorted from PBMCs. Before regulatory T cell sorting, thawed PBMCs rested overnight at 37°C in approximately 200 IU/ml IL-2. Sequencing was performed with immunoSEQ multiplex PCR; in TCRdb, only in-frame clones are kept and a portion is missing. This sample has around 85,000 clones, with around 93% found just once. This specimen consisted of Tregs from blood, obtained before the transplant. The receptor comes from a human donor who received a combined kidney and bone marrow transplant.

CDR3: CASSVGPKGEQFF. The CDR3 region has the DNA TGTGCCAGCAGCGTAGGACCTAAGGGTGAGCAGTTCTTC. This chain links TRBV9 with TRBJ2-1; D gene uncertain. The CDR3 spans 13 residues. V lost 0 bases, J lost 9 bases, and 10 bases lay in between. Germline V gene data show CDR1 as SGDLS and CDR2 as YYNGEE.